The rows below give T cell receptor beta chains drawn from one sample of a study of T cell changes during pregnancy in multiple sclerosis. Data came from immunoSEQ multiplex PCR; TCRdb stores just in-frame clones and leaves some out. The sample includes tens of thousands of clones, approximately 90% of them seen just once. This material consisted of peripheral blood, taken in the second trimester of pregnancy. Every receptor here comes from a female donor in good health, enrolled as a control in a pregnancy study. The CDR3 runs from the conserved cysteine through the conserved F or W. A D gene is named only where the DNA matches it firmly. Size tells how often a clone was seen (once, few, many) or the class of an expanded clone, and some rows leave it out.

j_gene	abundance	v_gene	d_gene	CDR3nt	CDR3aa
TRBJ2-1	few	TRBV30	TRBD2	TGTGCCTGGTCGACTGGGCGGGGGGGCGGTTCCACTGAGCAGTTCTTC	CAWSTGRGGGSTEQFF
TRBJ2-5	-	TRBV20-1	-	TGCAGTGCTGGCCCAGAAAAGACCCAGTACTTC	CSAGPEKTQYF
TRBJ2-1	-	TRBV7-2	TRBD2	TGTGCCAGCAGCGTAGGACTAGCGGGGGGTAATGAGCAGTTCTTC	CASSVGLAGGNEQFF
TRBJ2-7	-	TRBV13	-	TGTGCCAGCAGCGCCCTGACAGGACGGTTCGACGAGCAGTACTTC	CASSALTGRFDEQYF
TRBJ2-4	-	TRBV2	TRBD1	TGTGCCAGCAGTGGAGGACAGGGGATACATAACGTCATTCAGTACTTC	CASSGGQGIHNVIQYF
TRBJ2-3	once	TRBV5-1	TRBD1	TGCGCCAGCAGCTCAGGACAGGGAAGCACAGATACGCAGTATTTT	CASSSGQGSTDTQYF
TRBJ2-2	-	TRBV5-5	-	TGTGCCAGCAGCTTGCGGGACACCGGGGAGCTGTTTTTT	CASSLRDTGELFF
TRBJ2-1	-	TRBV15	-	TGTGCCACCAGCAGAGAAGCGGAGGCCTACAATGAGCAGTTCTTC	CATSREAEAYNEQFF
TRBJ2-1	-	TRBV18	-	TGTGCCAGCTCACTTATGGCGGGGTCGTATAATGAGCAGTTCTTC	CASSLMAGSYNEQFF
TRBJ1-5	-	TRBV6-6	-	TGTGCCAGCACCTCCAGGACATATGATCAGCCCCAGCATTTT	CASTSRTYDQPQHF
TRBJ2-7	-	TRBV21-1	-	TGTGCCAGCTGTCCAGGGGGCTGGGGCGAGCAGTACTTC	CASCPGGWGEQYF